This TCR beta chain was identified during a study of shared clonotypes between healthy human individuals. Turning to the study itself: The donor pool was made up of two women and a few men aged 18 to 49. Each donor's CD8 memory used one plate, CD8 naive two, each CD4 subset three.

TCRdb's table, derived via immunoSEQ multiplex PCR, lists solely in-frame clones and lacks some. The table includes a few million clones, approximately 95% detected once. Donors included only healthy HIV-negative adults lacking recent acute infections or vaccinations. Details on this clone: Antigen unknown.

Findings and limits, study-wide: Around 5% of naive CD4 clonotypes were common to a few donors.

The sample comprised naive CD4+ T cells from PBMCs. Subset reported: CD45RA+ positively selected. This TCR derives from a man younger than 30 in good health. Some clones in this sample may be carry-over from other donors' samples.

The DNA for the CDR3 is TGTGCCAGCAGCTTTAATGGCAGGGGTCATGGCTACACCTTC. The encoded protein is CASSFNGRGHGYTF. This chain connects TRBV7-2 to TRBJ1-2, with D possibly matching TRBD1 (6 bases). This CDR3 region has 14 residues. Trimming pared 3 bases from V and 6 bases from J, leaving 14 bases between. From germline, CDR1 is SGHTA and CDR2 FQGNSA.